The TCR beta chain under discussion was sequenced for a study of T cell changes during pregnancy in multiple sclerosis. V lost 0 bases and J 0 bases, leaving 9 bases between the germline ends. This CDR3 is 15 amino acids long. Germline V gives CDR1 MNHEY, CDR2 SVGAGI. Method: immunoSEQ multiplex PCR; TCRdb's copy keeps in-frame clones and lacks some. The table has about 93,000 clones, 85% to 95% seen once. This chain links TRBV6-5 with TRBJ2-7, with D possibly matching TRBD1 (6 bases). This sequence was found in a female donor with multiple sclerosis, enrolled in a pregnancy study. The source was peripheral blood, collected after pregnancy. The chain's CDR3 is CASSYSTGLSYEQYF. CDR3 DNA: TGTGCCAGCAGTTACTCGACAGGTCTCTCCTACGAGCAGTACTTC.